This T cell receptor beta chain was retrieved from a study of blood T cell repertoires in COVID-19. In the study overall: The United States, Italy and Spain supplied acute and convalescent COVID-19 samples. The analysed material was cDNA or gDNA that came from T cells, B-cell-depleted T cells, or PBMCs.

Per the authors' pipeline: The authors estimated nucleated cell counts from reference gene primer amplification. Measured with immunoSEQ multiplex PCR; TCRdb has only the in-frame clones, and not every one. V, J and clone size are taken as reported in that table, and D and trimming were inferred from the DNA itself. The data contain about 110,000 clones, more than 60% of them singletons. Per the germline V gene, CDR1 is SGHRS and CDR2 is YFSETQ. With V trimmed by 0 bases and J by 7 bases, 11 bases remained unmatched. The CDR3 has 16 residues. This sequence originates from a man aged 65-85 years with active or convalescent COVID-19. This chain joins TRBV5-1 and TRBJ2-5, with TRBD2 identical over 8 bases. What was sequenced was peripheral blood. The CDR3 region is CASSLEVAGPFGTQYF. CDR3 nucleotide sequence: TGCGCCAGCAGCTTGGAGGTAGCGGGACCCTTCGGGACCCAGTACTTC.